These 6 T cell receptor beta chains were all obtained from the same sample, sequenced in a study of T cells after yellow fever vaccination. TCRdb ran MiXCR on the 5' RACE reads and lists one entry per CDR3 protein. The sample shows approximately 12,000 distinct CDR3 sequences, roughly 6% of them seen only once. This specimen consisted of PBMCs, either bulk or a sorted T-cell subset (CD4+, CD8+, memory, or dextramer-sorted; not recorded which), obtained on the day of the yellow fever booster vaccination. These TCRs come from a young man who received the YFV17D yellow fever vaccine.

This clonotype was picked up many times. The chain has TRBV18 and TRBJ1-2; 11 positions agree with TRBD1. V was pared by 3 bases and J by 4 bases, with 4 bases of the junction left unmatched. In germline, CDR1 is KGHSH, CDR2 LQKENI. The CDR3 covers 15 residues. CDR3 amino acids: CASSPGQGDTYGYTF. DNA of the CDR3: TGTGCCAGCTCACCGGGACAGGGGGACACCTATGGCTACACCTTC.

This clonotype came up many times. V is TRBV4-1 and J is TRBJ2-7; D tentatively fits TRBD1 or TRBD2 (6 bases each). Trimming shortened V by 2 bases and J by 2 bases, and 13 bases separated the two germline ends. Germline V gene data show CDR1 as MGHRA and CDR2 as YSYEKL. CDR3 length: 15 residues. CDR3 in DNA: TGCGCCAGCAGCCAATATCAACGGGGGCCCTACGAGCAGTACTTC. Translating it yields CASSQYQRGPYEQYF.

This clonotype was observed many times. The rearrangement uses TRBV29-1 and TRBJ2-3; D gene ambiguous. Germline-derived CDR1 and CDR2 are SQVTM and ANQGSEA. The CDR3 consists of 16 residues. Deletions cut 4 bases from V and 1 base from J, with 18 bases between. In nucleotides, the CDR3 is TGCAGCGTTGGTTTTGGATCTTCGGGTGGCACAGATACGCAGTATTTT. This sequence encodes CSVGFGSSGGTDTQYF.

This clonotype was picked up many times. The chain carries TRBV7-8 and TRBJ2-1; D could derive from TRBD1 or TRBD2 (5 bases each). Per germline, CDR1 SGHVS and CDR2 FQNEAQ. CDR3 length: 14 amino acids. The V gene lost 5 bases and the J gene lost 5 bases, with 13 bases spanning the gap. The CDR3 loop is CASSQPGTNNEQFF. CDR3 bases: TGTGCCAGCAGCCAGCCCGGGACGAACAATGAGCAGTTCTTC.

Judged by abundance, this clonotype is medium-sized. CDR3 bases: TGTGCTAGTGGAGCTCGGACTACTACGCAGTATTTT. Its protein is CASGARTTTQYF. The V call is TRBV12-5, the J call TRBJ2-3, with a weak D call TRBD2 (6 bases). Trimming took 6 bases from V and 8 from J, leaving 12 bases between them. CDR3 length equals 12 residues. The germline CDR1 and CDR2 sequences are LGHNT and FRNRAP.

The sample holds many counts of this clonotype. CDR3 in amino acids: CATTGTDLNNEQFF. CDR3 in DNA: TGTGCCACCACCGGGACAGACCTAAACAATGAGCAGTTCTTC. The V gene is TRBV24-1, the J gene TRBJ2-1; 7 bases fit TRBD1. CDR1 is KGHDR and CDR2 is SFDVKD in the germline V gene. The CDR3 sequence is 14 residues long. The J segment lost 5 bases and the V segment lost 8 bases, leaving 8 bases of the junction unmatched.